The 26 T cell receptor beta chains in this list originate from one sample, sequenced in a study of cytomegalovirus exposure and HLA in healthy donors. Researchers ran the PCR with 60 Vbeta and 13 Jbeta primers. Measured with immunoSEQ multiplex PCR; TCRdb has only the in-frame clones, and not every one. Of 120,000 or so clones listed, 79% were seen once; the top ten hold roughly 6.2%. The sequenced sample consisted of PBMCs. The origin of the receptors is a man aged 25-40 years in good health and CMV-seropositive.

The chain carries TRBV4-2 and TRBJ2-1; D gene uncertain. The length of the CDR3 is 16 residues. CDR1 is LGHNA, CDR2 YNFKEQ, per germline. Deletions cut 0 bases from V and 6 bases from J, with 15 bases between. CDR3 bases: TGTGCCAGCAGCCAAGATCTTGCCGGAGAGGTCAATGAGCAGTTCTTC. Translated, it gives CASSQDLAGEVNEQFF.

This clone has only a few counts. The V gene is TRBV6-1, the J gene TRBJ2-7, with 7 positions matching TRBD1. From germline, CDR1 is MNHNS and CDR2 SASEGT. Germline trimming cut 5 bases from V and 3 bases from J; bases unmatched to any gene: 4. The CDR3 length is 13 residues. For the CDR3, the DNA is TGTGCCAGCAGTATAACAGGGGTCTACGAGCAGTACTTC. Its translation: CASSITGVYEQYF.

This chain links TRBV2 with TRBJ2-7, with 8 bases identical to TRBD1. The CDR3 has 14 amino acids. Trimming at V came to 7 bases and at J to 2 bases, leaving 7 bases not matched to a gene. Germline lookup yields CDR1 SNHLY and CDR2 FYNNEI. This CDR3 is CASKTGGTAYEQYF. The CDR3 DNA reads as TGTGCCAGCAAAACAGGGGGGACTGCCTACGAGCAGTACTTC.

The chain links TRBV5-1 to TRBJ2-3; TRBD2 matches at 9 bases. With 5 bases clipped from V and 2 bases from J, the junction kept 6 bases outside the gene matches. The CDR3 runs to 15 residues. The V gene's germline CDR1 is SGHRS and CDR2 YFSETQ. The CDR3 loop reads CASRPRGGYTDTQYF. In DNA, the CDR3 is TGCGCCAGCAGACCGCGGGGGGGGTACACAGATACGCAGTATTTT.

The V call is TRBV6-5, the J call TRBJ2-1; 10 bases line up with TRBD1. CDR3 length: 14 residues. V was pared by 5 bases and J by 8 bases, with 6 bases of the junction left unmatched. CDR1 is MNHEY, CDR2 SVGAGI, per germline. The CDR3 loop is CASSRQGAEDEQFF. The CDR3 DNA follows: TGTGCCAGCAGTCGACAGGGGGCAGAGGATGAGCAGTTCTTC.

V and J are TRBV27 and TRBJ2-7, with D tentatively TRBD1 (7 bases). V gave up 6 bases and J gave up 1 base, with 16 bases separating them. Germline V gene sequence: CDR1 MNHEY, CDR2 SMNVEV (reference sequence). The CDR3 is 15 residues long. The CDR3: CASRLAGGSSYEQYF. For the CDR3, the DNA is TGTGCCAGCAGACTAGCAGGGGGGTCGTCCTACGAGCAGTACTTC.

The chain has TRBV4-2 and TRBJ2-4, with 7 bases that match TRBD2. This CDR3 region has 17 residues. Germline CDR1 reads LGHNA; CDR2 reads YNFKEQ. J was trimmed by 7 bases and V by 0 bases; bases with no gene match: 12. The chain's CDR3 is CASSQDVRALGGNIQYF. The CDR3 region has the DNA TGTGCCAGCAGCCAAGACGTACGGGCCCTCGGGGGGAACATTCAGTACTTC.

There are many counts of this clone. The chain has TRBV6-5 and TRBJ2-5; 7 nucleotides match TRBD1. V dropped 6 bases and J dropped 5; count of bases not matched to a gene: 6. The CDR3 sequence is 13 residues long. Germline values: CDR1 MNHEY, CDR2 SVGAGI. CDR3 DNA: TGTGCCAGCAGATCTGACAGGGTCGAGACCCAGTACTTC. Its translation: CASRSDRVETQYF.

The gene calls are TRBV7-6 and TRBJ1-1; TRBD1 aligns across 9 bases. The CDR3 length is 15 residues. V was clipped by 0 bases and J by 5 bases; unmatched bases: 4. CDR1 is SGHVS, CDR2 FNYEAQ, per germline. The CDR3 spells CASSLAGQGETEAFF. CDR3 in DNA: TGTGCCAGCAGCTTAGCGGGACAGGGTGAGACTGAAGCTTTCTTT.

The table lists this clone with a few counts. The rearrangement joins TRBV7-3 to TRBJ1-2; 7 bases are shared with TRBD1. Germline CDR1 and CDR2: SGHTA and FQGTGA. The CDR3 sequence is 16 residues long. V lost 4 bases to trimming and J lost 1 base; unmatched junction nucleotides: 9. The CDR3 nucleotides read TGTGCCAGCAGCTCCGCCGGGACAGATATTAACTATGGCTACACCTTC. Its protein is CASSSAGTDINYGYTF.

This chain links TRBV27 with TRBJ1-1; D not resolved. The CDR3 extends over 13 amino acids. The germline V and J ends were trimmed by 5 bases and 1 base, with 8 bases remaining between them. The germline V gene encodes CDR1 MNHEY and CDR2 SMNVEV (reference sequence). CDR3 region: CASSAPQNTEAFF. In DNA form, the CDR3 reads TGTGCCAGCAGTGCCCCACAGAACACTGAAGCTTTCTTT.

V and J are TRBV6-1 and TRBJ1-2, with a possible D match to TRBD1 (6 bases). Per the germline V gene, CDR1 is MNHNS and CDR2 is SASEGT. Trimming cost V 2 bases and J 2 bases, with 12 bases left between them. The CDR3 extends over 15 amino acids. Here the CDR3 reads CASSERGRVNYGYTF. For the CDR3, the DNA is TGTGCCAGCAGTGAAAGGGGGAGGGTAAACTATGGCTACACCTTC.

This clone was picked up many times. This chain uses TRBV6-1 with TRBJ1-4, with a weak D call TRBD1 (6 bases). CDR1 is MNHNS, CDR2 SASEGT, per germline. CDR3 length: 15 amino acids. V lost 7 bases and J 12 bases, leaving 24 bases between the germline ends. CDR3 loop: CASMKEGGIMKELFF. The CDR3 bases are TGTGCCAGCATGAAGGAAGGGGGTATAATGAAGGAACTGTTTTTT.

The genes are TRBV5-6 and TRBJ2-2, with unresolved D. The CDR3 consists of 14 residues. Germline V gene lookup returns CDR1 SGHDT and CDR2 YYEEEE. Trimming removed 4 bases at V and 5 bases at J, with 12 bases between. CDR3 in DNA: TGTGCCAGCAGCCCCGGTATTTTGACCGGGGAGCTGTTTTTT. It encodes CASSPGILTGELFF.

This chain links TRBV29-1 with TRBJ2-7, with TRBD1 matching 11 bases. The CDR3 runs 13 residues. Germline CDR1 SQVTM, CDR2 ANQGSEA. J lost 2 bases, V lost 8 bases, and 5 bases had no gene match. CDR3 coding DNA: TGCAGCTCTCTGGGACAGGGGGCCTACGAGCAGTACTTC. Translated: CSSLGQGAYEQYF.

CDR3 in DNA: TGTGCCAGCACCCTCGACAGGAACACCGGGGAGCTGTTTTTT. It specifies CASTLDRNTGELFF. The chain recombines TRBV13 with TRBJ2-2; tentatively, D is TRBD1 (5 bases). CDR3 length equals 14 residues. Germline V gene lookup returns CDR1 PRHDT and CDR2 FYEKMQ (reference sequence). Trimming removed 7 bases at V and 1 base at J, with 10 bases between.

Regarding this clone: An end of the junction does not agree with germline; a read error may underlie this. The rearrangement joins TRBV10-3 to TRBJ1-2; D is undetermined. Germline V gene lookup returns CDR1 ENHRY and CDR2 SYGVKD. The CDR3 has 13 residues. This CDR3 is CAITPGSLGGCTF. Written as DNA, the CDR3 is TGTGCCATCACCCCGGGCTCACTCGGAGGCTGCACCTTC.

V usage is TRBV10-3 and J usage is TRBJ1-1; D is ambiguous. V dropped 4 bases and J dropped 0 bases, with 12 bases sitting between them. The CDR3 totals 15 residues. Germline V gene sequence: CDR1 ENHRY, CDR2 SYGVKD. CDR3 sequence: CAISGSRIMNTEAFF. The DNA for the CDR3 is TGTGCCATCAGTGGGAGTAGGATAATGAACACTGAAGCTTTCTTT.

This clone showed up just a few times. V gene TRBV19 combines with J gene TRBJ2-7, with 9 bases aligning to TRBD2. The CDR3 is made up of 16 amino acids. From germline, CDR1 is LNHDA and CDR2 SQIVND (reference sequence). Trimming removed 5 bases from V and 1 base from J; junction bases left unmatched: 9. CDR3 protein: CASSEGGGGPSYEQYF. The CDR3 DNA is TGTGCCAGTAGTGAGGGCGGGGGGGGCCCTTCCTACGAGCAGTACTTC.

This rearrangement joins TRBV30 to TRBJ1-5; no clear D gene. V lost 2 bases and J 6 bases, leaving 8 bases between the germline ends. The CDR3 length is 12 residues. CDR1 is GTSNPN, CDR2 SVGIG, per germline (reference sequence). The chain's CDR3 is CAWSPPGQPQHF. Written as DNA, the CDR3 is TGTGCCTGGAGTCCCCCCGGTCAGCCCCAGCATTTT.

The chain recombines TRBV9 with TRBJ2-1; 8 positions agree with TRBD1. This CDR3 is built from 16 residues. The V segment lost 0 bases and the J segment 5 bases; nucleotides outside the gene matches: 7. Per germline, CDR1 SGDLS and CDR2 YYNGEE. DNA of the CDR3: TGTGCCAGCAGCGTAGGGGGCAGGGGGCTCGACAATGAGCAGTTCTTC. Protein sequence: CASSVGGRGLDNEQFF.

The chain uses TRBV15 and TRBJ1-5; no definite D call. Germline values: CDR1 LNHNV, CDR2 YYDKDF (reference sequence). CDR3 length: 12 amino acids. V dropped 4 bases and J dropped 3 bases, with 4 bases sitting between them. The CDR3 here is CATSTYNQPQHF. The DNA for the CDR3 is TGTGCCACCAGCACCTACAATCAGCCCCAGCATTTT.

The CDR3: CASSLSRWTEAFF. The DNA for the CDR3 is TGTGCCAGCAGTTTAAGCAGGTGGACTGAAGCTTTCTTT. This sequence joins TRBV27 and TRBJ1-1; D remains ambiguous. Per germline, CDR1 MNHEY and CDR2 SMNVEV (reference sequence). The CDR3 consists of 13 residues. Trimming took off 2 bases at V and 5 bases at J, with 9 bases between the two ends.

The sample holds a few counts of this clone. The chain joins TRBV10-3 to TRBJ2-1, with 8 bases matching TRBD1. Germline assignment: CDR1 ENHRY and CDR2 SYGVKD. CDR3 size: 20 residues. The trim removed 2 bases at V and 5 bases at J, leaving 20 bases unmatched. The CDR3 sequence is CAISESDRGLFRVFDNEQFF. For the CDR3, the DNA is TGTGCCATCAGTGAGAGCGACAGGGGACTCTTTAGGGTTTTTGACAATGAGCAGTTCTTC.

The J gene is TRBJ1-5, the V gene TRBV30; D unclear. The length of the CDR3 is 14 residues. Trimming pared 0 bases from V and 9 bases from J, leaving 15 bases between. Germline CDR1 and CDR2: GTSNPN and SVGIG (reference sequence). CDR3 bases: TGTGCCTGGAGTGTAAGCTCAGGCTTTTTGCCCCAGCATTTT. The encoded protein is CAWSVSSGFLPQHF.

The chain couples TRBV28 to TRBJ1-1; TRBD1 matches 8 bases. This CDR3 has 15 amino acids. The germline gives CDR1 MDHEN, CDR2 SYDVKM. V lost 6 bases, J lost 3 bases, and 9 bases stayed unmatched. CDR3 residues: CASRSDREGDTEAFF. CDR3 in DNA: TGTGCCAGCAGGTCGGACAGGGAAGGGGACACTGAAGCTTTCTTT.